The clone carrying this TCR beta chain appeared once. Here immunoSEQ multiplex PCR was the method, and the copy in TCRdb shows in-frame clones only, minus some. The data contain 430,000 or so clones, over 85% of them seen just once; the ten biggest clones take up 0.8% to 0.9%. One Seattle source followed patients from active infection through their disease course. These data are taken from a study of blood T cell repertoires in COVID-19. Trimming shortened V by 3 bases and J by 10 bases, and 15 bases separated the two germline ends. CDR1 and CDR2 (germline): PRHDT, FYEKMQ (reference sequence). The CDR3 spans 13 residues.

V and J are TRBV13 and TRBJ1-1, with D unclear. The receptor's source is a man between 18 and 29 years old with COVID-19, enrolled during active disease. The sequencing sample was made of peripheral blood. DNA of the CDR3: TGTGCCAGCAGCTTTAAAGCCGGGAGCGGAGCTTTCTTT. Encoded protein: CASSFKAGSGAFF.